The source of this T cell receptor beta chain is a study of shared clonotypes between healthy human individuals. Investigators divided CD4+ cells into CD45RA+ naive and CD45RA-negative memory subsets. The data were produced by immunoSEQ multiplex PCR, yet TCRdb's version contains in-frame clones alone and is incomplete. The sample includes 2 million to 2.5 million clones, 93% of them seen just once. V gave up 3 bases and J gave up 6 bases; unmatched junction bases: 3. Germline lookup yields CDR1 LNHDA and CDR2 SQIVND (reference sequence). The CDR3 length is 14 residues. The sequenced sample consisted of naive CD4+ T cells from PBMCs. The subset: CD45RA+ positively selected. This TCR derives from a man in his late teens or twenties in good health. Some clones in this sample may be carry-over from other donors' samples. The chain uses TRBV19 and TRBJ2-5, with 11 bases identical to TRBD2. The DNA for the CDR3 is TGTGCCAGTAGTATCACTAGCGGGAGAAAGACCCAGTACTTC. It specifies CASSITSGRKTQYF. The full variable domain, in which reference TRBV19 and TRBJ2-5 provide the parts outside the CDR3, is DGGITQSPKYLFRKEGQNVTLSCEQNLNHDAMYWYRQDPGQGLRLIYYSQIVNDFQKGDIAEGYSVSREKKESFPLTVTSAQKNPTAFYLCASSITSGRKTQYFGPGTRLLVL.